This T cell receptor beta chain came from a study of cytomegalovirus exposure and HLA in healthy donors. Unmatched junction bases numbered 5, after V lost 4 bases and J lost 4 bases. Per germline, CDR1 SGHRS and CDR2 YFSETQ. This CDR3 has 14 residues. With 60 Vbeta and 13 Jbeta primers, the PCR was carried out. TCRdb's table, derived via immunoSEQ multiplex PCR, lists solely in-frame clones and lacks some. Among about 43,000 clones, around 62% were seen once, and the ten largest hold 8.7%. The chain combines TRBV5-1 with TRBJ1-5, with TRBD1 matching 7 bases. What was sequenced was PBMCs. The clonotype originates from a human donor in good health. The chain's CDR3 is CASSPGQENQPQHF. The CDR3 DNA reads TGCGCCAGCAGCCCTGGACAGGAGAATCAGCCCCAGCATTTT. Full variable domain (outside the CDR3, taken from reference TRBV5-1 and TRBJ1-5): KAGVTQTPRYLIKTRGQQVTLSCSPISGHRSVSWYQQTPGQGLQFLFEYFSETQRNKGNFPGRFSGRQFSNSRSEMNVSTLELGDSALYLCASSPGQENQPQHFGDGTRLSIL.